Below, 5 T cell receptor beta chains from the same sample are listed, as sequenced in a study of neoadjuvant anti-PD-1 for oral cavity cancer (dated by TCRdb to the early 2020s). The time point label here, explained by the study, means: before neoadjuvant nivolumab. Libraries were constructed by the immunoSEQ multiplex PCR assay. Not all clones reach the TCRdb copy of this immuneACCESS table, which keeps in-frame sequences only. Checked studies attribute under half of the gap to unresolved V genes and leave the rest unexplained. This sample gives 13,000 to 15,000 clones in total; 55% to 85% of them show up just once. The ten largest clones add up to 2.5% to 3% of the sample. The sample here was PBMCs, taken before nivolumab (anti-PD-1) treatment. Source of these receptors: a person aged 35 to 85 with oral cavity squamous cell carcinoma.

This sequence joins TRBV27 and TRBJ1-2; D gene ambiguous. V was cut by 5 bases and J by 2 bases, with 9 bases left in between. The CDR3 totals 13 residues. Germline CDR1 MNHEY, CDR2 SMNVEV (reference sequence). CDR3 coding DNA: TGTGCCAGCAGTATCACAGTCAACTATGGCTACACCTTC. Translated, it gives CASSITVNYGYTF.

This clone was seen a few times. This sequence joins TRBV29-1 and TRBJ1-2, with D maybe TRBD1 (6 bases). V shed 1 base and J shed 6 bases, with 18 bases lying between them. CDR1 SQVTM and CDR2 ANQGSEA come from the germline V gene. This CDR3 contains 15 residues. The CDR3 sequence is CSVEGGAFMTHGYTF. The CDR3 DNA reads TGCAGCGTTGAAGGGGGGGCGTTCATGACTCATGGCTACACCTTC.

This chain connects TRBV10-1 to TRBJ2-3; D not certain. Germline-derived CDR1 and CDR2 are WNHNN and SYGVQD (reference sequence). V shed 4 bases and J shed 6 bases, with 11 bases lying between them. This CDR3 has 13 amino acids. CDR3 DNA sequence: TGCGCCAGCAGTGGCGGAGACACGGATACGCAGTATTTT. As protein: CASSGGDTDTQYF.

The chain links TRBV5-1 to TRBJ1-1, with D tentatively TRBD1 (6 bases). The V end lost 2 bases, the J end lost 0 bases, and 17 bases lay between the germline ends. CDR3 length equals 17 residues. The germline V gene has CDR1 SGHRS and CDR2 YFSETQ. The CDR3 loop reads CASSFFESGALNTEAFF. The CDR3 region has the DNA TGCGCCAGCAGCTTCTTTGAGTCAGGGGCCCTGAACACTGAAGCTTTCTTT.

This clone was counted between two and nine times. The chain recombines TRBV4-1 with TRBJ1-3, with D maybe TRBD1 (5 bases). This CDR3 is built from 18 residues. Between the trimmed V and J ends, which lost 2 bases and 1 base, there was a span of 18 bases. Looked up from germline, CDR1 is MGHRA and CDR2 is YSYEKL. CDR3 DNA: TGCGCCAGCAGCCAATCCTCGGGGGGGAGGGATTCTGGAAACACCATATATTTT. Translating it yields CASSQSSGGRDSGNTIYF.